This record covers a single T cell receptor beta chain. These data come from a study of identical twins. A universal primer site arose from template switching, and cDNA bore unique molecular identifiers. Via MiXCR, TCRdb re-called the 5' RACE reads, giving one row per CDR3 protein. The data hold around 1.7 million distinct CDR3 sequences, with 32% observed a single time. The ends were cut back, 6 bases at V and 1 base at J, with 12 bases in the middle. The CDR3 runs to 13 residues. Germline values: CDR1 SQVTM, CDR2 ANQGSEA. The source is a newborn girl in good health. The chain combines TRBV29-1 with TRBJ1-2; no clear D gene. The sample taken for sequencing was cord blood. CDR3 coding DNA: TGCAGCGTCGGGAGGCGGGATAACTATGGCTACACCTTC. Translating gives CSVGRRDNYGYTF. Using reference TRBV29-1 and TRBJ1-2 for the parts outside the CDR3, the full variable domain is SAVISQKPSRDICQRGTSLTIQCQVDSQVTMMFWYRQQPGQSLTLIATANQGSEATYESGFVIDKFPISRPNLTFSTLTVSNMSPEDSSIYLCSVGRRDNYGYTFGSGTRLTVV.